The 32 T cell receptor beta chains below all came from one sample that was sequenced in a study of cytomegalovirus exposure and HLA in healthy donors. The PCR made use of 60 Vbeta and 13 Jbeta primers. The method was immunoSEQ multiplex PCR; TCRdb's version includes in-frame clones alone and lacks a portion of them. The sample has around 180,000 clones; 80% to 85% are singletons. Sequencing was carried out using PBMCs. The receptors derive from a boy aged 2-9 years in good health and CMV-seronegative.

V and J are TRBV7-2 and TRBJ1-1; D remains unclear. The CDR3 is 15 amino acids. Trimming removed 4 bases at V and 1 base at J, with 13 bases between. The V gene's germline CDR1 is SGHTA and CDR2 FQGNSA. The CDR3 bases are TGTGCCAGCAGCTCCTCCGTCTCGGGGAACACTGAAGCTTTCTTT. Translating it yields CASSSSVSGNTEAFF.

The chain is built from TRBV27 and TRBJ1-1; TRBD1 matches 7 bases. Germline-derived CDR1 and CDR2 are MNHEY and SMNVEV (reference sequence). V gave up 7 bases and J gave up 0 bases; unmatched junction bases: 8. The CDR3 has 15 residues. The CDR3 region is CASKDQGGLNTEAFF. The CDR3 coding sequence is TGTGCCAGCAAAGATCAGGGGGGATTGAACACTGAAGCTTTCTTT.

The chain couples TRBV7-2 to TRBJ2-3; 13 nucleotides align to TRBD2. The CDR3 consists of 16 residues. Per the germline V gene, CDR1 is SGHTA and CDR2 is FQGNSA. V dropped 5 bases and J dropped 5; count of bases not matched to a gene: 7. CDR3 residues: CASSPQGLAGVDTQYF. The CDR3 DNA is TGTGCCAGCAGCCCCCAAGGACTAGCGGGGGTAGATACGCAGTATTTT.

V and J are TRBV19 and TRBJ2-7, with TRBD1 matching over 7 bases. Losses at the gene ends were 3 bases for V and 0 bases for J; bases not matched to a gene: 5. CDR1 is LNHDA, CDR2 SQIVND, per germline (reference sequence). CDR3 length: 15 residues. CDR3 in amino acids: CASSIGDSLSYEQYF. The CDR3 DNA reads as TGTGCCAGTAGTATTGGGGACAGTCTCTCCTACGAGCAGTACTTC.

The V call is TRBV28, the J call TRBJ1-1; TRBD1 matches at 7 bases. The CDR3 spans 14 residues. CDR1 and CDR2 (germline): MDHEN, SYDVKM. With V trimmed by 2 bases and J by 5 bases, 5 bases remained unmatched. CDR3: CASSLPTGRTEAFF. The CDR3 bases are TGTGCCAGCAGTTTACCGACAGGGAGGACTGAAGCTTTCTTT. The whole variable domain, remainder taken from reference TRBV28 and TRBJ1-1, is DVKVTQSSRYLVKRTGEKVFLECVQDMDHENMFWYRQDPGLGLRLIYFSYDVKMKEKGDIPEGYSVSREKKERFSLILESASTNQTSMYLCASSLPTGRTEAFFGQGTRLTVV.

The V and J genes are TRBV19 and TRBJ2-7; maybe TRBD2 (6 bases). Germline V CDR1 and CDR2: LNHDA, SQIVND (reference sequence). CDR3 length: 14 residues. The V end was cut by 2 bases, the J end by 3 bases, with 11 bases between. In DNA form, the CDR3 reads TGTGCCAGTAGTATAACTAGCACCATCTACGAGCAGTACTTC. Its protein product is CASSITSTIYEQYF.

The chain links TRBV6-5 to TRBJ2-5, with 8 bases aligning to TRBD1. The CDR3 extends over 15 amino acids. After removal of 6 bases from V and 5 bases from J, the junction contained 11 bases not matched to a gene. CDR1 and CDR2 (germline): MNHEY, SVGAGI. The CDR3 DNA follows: TGTGCCAGCAGGGGGACAGGATCGGACGGGGAGACCCAGTACTTC. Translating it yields CASRGTGSDGETQYF.

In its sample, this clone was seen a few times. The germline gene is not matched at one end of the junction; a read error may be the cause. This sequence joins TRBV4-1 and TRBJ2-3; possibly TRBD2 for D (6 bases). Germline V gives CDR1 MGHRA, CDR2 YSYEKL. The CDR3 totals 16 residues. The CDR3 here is CASSQEPPDYTNTQYF. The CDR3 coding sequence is TGCGCCAGCAGCCAAGAGCCTCCGGACTACACAAATACGCAGTATTTT.

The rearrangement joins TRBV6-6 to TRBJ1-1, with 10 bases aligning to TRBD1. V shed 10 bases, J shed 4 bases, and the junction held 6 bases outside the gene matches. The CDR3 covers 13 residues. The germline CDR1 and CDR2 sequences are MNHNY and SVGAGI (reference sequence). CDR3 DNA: TGTGCCACCTTGGACAGGGGGGGCACTGAAGCTTTCTTT. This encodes CATLDRGGTEAFF.

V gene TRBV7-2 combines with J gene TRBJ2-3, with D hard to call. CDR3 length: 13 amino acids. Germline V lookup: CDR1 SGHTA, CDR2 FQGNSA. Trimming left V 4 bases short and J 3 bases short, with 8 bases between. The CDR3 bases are TGTGCCAGCAGCTCCAGGATAACAGATACGCAGTATTTT. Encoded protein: CASSSRITDTQYF.

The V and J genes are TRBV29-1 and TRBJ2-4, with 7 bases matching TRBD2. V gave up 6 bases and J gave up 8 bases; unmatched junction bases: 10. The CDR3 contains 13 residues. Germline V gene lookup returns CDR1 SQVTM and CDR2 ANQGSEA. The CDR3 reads CSVGEGWEDIQYF. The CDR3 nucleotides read TGCAGCGTGGGGGAGGGATGGGAGGACATTCAGTACTTC.

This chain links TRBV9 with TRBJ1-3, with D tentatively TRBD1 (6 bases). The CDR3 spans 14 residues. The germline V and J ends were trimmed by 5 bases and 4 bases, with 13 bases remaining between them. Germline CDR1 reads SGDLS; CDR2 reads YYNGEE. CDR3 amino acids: CASRNPGEGNTIYF. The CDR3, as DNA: TGTGCCAGCAGGAATCCAGGGGAAGGAAACACCATATATTTT.

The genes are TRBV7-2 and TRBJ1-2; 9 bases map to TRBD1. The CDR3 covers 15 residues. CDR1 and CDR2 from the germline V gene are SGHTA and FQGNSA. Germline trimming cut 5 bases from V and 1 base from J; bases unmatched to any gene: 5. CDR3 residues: CASSVGTGINYGYTF. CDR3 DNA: TGTGCCAGCAGCGTAGGGACAGGGATTAACTATGGCTACACCTTC.

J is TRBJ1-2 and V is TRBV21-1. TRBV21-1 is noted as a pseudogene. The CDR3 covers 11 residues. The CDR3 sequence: CASSRSGGYTF. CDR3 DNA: TGTGCCAGCAGCAGGTCGGGGGGCTACACCTTC.

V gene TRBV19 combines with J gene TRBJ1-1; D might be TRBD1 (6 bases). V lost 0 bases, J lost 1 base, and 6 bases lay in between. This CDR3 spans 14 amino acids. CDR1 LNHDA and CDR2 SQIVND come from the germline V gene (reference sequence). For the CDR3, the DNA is TGTGCCAGTAGTATAGACAGGGGGAACACTGAAGCTTTCTTT. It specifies CASSIDRGNTEAFF.

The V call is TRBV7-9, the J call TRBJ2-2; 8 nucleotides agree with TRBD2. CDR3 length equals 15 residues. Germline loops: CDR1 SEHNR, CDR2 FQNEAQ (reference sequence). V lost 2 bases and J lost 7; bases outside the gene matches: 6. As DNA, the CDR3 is TGTGCCAGCAGCTTACGTTTAGCGGGAAGCGGGGAGCTGTTTTTT. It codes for CASSLRLAGSGELFF. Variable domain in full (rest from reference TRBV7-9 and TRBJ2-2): DTGVSQNPRHKITKRGQNVTFRCDPISEHNRLYWYRQTLGQGPEFLTYFQNEAQLEKSRLLSDRFSAERPKGSFSTLEIQRTEQGDSAMYLCASSLRLAGSGELFFGEGSRLTVL.

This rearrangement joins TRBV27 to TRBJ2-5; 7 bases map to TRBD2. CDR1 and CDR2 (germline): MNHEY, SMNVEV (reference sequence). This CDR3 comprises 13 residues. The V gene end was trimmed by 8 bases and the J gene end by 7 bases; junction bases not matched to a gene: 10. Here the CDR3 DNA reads TGTGCCAGCCGCGGGGCGGGAGATGGGACCCAGTACTTC. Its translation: CASRGAGDGTQYF.

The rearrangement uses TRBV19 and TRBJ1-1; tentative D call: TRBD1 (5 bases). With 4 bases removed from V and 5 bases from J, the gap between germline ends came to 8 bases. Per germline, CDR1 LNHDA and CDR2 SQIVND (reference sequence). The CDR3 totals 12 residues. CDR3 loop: CASSTGRTEAFF. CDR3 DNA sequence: TGTGCCAGTAGTACAGGGAGGACTGAAGCTTTCTTT.

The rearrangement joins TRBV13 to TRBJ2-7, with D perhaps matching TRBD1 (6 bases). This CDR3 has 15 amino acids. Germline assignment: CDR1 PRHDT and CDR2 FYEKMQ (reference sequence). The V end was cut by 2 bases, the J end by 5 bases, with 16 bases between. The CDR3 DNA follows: TGTGCCAGCAGCTTATCTGGGCAGGGGTCCGACGAGCAGTACTTC. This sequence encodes CASSLSGQGSDEQYF.

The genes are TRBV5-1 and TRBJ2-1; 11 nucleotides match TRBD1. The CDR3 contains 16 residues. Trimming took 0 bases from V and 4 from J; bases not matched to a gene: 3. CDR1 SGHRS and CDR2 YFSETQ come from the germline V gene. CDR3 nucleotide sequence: TGCGCCAGCAGCTTGGCTGGGACAGGGGGGTACAATGAGCAGTTCTTC. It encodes CASSLAGTGGYNEQFF.

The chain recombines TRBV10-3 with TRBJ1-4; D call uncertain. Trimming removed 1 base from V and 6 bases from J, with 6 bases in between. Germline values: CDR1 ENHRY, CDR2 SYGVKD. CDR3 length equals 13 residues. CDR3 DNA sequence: TGTGCCATCAGTGAGTTTCAGGATGAAAAACTGTTTTTT. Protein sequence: CAISEFQDEKLFF.

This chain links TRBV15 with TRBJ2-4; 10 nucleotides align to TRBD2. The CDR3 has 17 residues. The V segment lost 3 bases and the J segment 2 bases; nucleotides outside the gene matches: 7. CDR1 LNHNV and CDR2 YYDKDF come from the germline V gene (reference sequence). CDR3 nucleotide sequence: TGTGCCACCAGCAGCCAGGGACTAGCGTTGTCCAAAAACATTCAGTACTTC. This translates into CATSSQGLALSKNIQYF.

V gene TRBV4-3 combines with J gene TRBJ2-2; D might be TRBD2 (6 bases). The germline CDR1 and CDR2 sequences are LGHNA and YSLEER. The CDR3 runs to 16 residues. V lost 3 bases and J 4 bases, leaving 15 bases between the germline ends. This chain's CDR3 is CASSQGLPPGTGELFF. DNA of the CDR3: TGCGCCAGCAGCCAGGGACTTCCGCCGGGCACCGGGGAGCTGTTTTTT.

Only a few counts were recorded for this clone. Written as DNA, the CDR3 is TGTGCCAGCAGTTACCGCCGGGACTGCGATACGGTCCCTGAAGCTTTCTTT. This encodes CASSYRRDCDTVPEAFF. The chain links TRBV6-7 to TRBJ1-1, with TRBD1 as a possible D gene (5 bases). TRBV6-7 is designated an ORF whose function remains uncertain. The CDR3 has 17 amino acids. V shed 2 bases and J shed 6 bases, with 22 bases lying between them.

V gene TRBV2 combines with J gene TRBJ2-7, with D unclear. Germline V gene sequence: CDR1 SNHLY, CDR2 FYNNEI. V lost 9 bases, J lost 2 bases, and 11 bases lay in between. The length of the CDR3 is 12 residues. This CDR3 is CARQTNAYEQYF. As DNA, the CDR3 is TGTGCCAGACAGACAAATGCCTACGAGCAGTACTTC.

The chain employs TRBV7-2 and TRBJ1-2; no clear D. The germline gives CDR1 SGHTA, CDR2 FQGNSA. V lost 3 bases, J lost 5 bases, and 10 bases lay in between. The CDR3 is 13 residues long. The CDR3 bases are TGTGCCAGCAGCTTCGGCAGGACTTATGGCTACACCTTC. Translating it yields CASSFGRTYGYTF.

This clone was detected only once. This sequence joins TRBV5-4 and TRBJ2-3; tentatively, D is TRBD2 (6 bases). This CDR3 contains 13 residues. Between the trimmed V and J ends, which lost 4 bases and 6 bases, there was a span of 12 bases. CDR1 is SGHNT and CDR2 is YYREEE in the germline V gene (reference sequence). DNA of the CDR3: TGTGCCAGCAGCGAGGAAGGAGGGGATACGCAGTATTTT. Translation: CASSEEGGDTQYF. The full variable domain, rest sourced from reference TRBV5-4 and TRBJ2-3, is ETGVTQSPTHLIKTRGQQVTLRCSSQSGHNTVSWYQQALGQGPQFIFQYYREEENGRGNFPPRFSGLQFPNYSSELNVNALELDDSALYLCASSEEGGDTQYFGPGTRLTVL.

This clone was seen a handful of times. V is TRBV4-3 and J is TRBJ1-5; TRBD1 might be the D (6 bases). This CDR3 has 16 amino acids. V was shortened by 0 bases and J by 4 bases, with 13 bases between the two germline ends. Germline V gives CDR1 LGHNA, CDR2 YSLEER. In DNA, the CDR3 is TGCGCCAGCAGCCAAGATACAGGGTTGAATAATCAGCCCCAGCATTTT. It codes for CASSQDTGLNNQPQHF.

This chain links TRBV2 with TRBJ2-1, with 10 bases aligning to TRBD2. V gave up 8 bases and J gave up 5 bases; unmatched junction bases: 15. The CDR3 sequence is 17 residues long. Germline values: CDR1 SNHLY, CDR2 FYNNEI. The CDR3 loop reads CASSSLAGAMGHNEQFF. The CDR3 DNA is TGTGCCAGCTCAAGTCTAGCGGGAGCCATGGGCCACAATGAGCAGTTCTTC.

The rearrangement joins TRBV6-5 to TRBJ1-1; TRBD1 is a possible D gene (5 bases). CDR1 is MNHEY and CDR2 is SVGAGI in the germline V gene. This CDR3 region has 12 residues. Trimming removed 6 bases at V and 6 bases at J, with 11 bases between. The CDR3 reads CASRPTDAEAFF. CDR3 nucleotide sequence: TGTGCCAGCAGACCGACAGATGCTGAAGCTTTCTTT.

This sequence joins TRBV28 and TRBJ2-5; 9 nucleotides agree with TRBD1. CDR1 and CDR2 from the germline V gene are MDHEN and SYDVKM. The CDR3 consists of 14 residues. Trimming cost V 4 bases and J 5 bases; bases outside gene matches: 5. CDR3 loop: CASSYRGRWETQYF. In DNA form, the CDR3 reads TGTGCCAGCAGTTACAGGGGGCGCTGGGAGACCCAGTACTTC. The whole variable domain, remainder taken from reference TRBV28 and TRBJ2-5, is DVKVTQSSRYLVKRTGEKVFLECVQDMDHENMFWYRQDPGLGLRLIYFSYDVKMKEKGDIPEGYSVSREKKERFSLILESASTNQTSMYLCASSYRGRWETQYFGPGTRLLVL.

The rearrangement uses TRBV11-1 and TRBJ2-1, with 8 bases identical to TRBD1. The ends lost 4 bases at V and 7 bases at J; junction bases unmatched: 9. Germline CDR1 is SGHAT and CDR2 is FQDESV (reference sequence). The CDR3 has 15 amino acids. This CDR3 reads CASSSGQGEGNEQFF. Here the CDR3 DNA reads TGTGCCAGCAGCTCAGGACAGGGAGAGGGGAATGAGCAGTTCTTC.